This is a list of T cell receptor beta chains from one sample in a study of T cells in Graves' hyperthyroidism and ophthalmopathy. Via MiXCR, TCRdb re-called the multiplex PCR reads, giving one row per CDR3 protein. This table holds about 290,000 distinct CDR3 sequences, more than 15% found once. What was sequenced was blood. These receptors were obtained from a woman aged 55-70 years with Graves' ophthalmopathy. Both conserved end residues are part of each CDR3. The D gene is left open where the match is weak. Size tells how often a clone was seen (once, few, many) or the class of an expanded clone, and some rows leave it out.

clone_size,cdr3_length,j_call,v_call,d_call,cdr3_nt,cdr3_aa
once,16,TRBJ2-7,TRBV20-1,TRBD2,TGCAGTGCTAGAGGCTTCAGCGGGGGGATCTACAATGAGCAGTACTTC,CSARGFSGGIYNEQYF
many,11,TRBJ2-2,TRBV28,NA,TGTGCCAGCAGTTGGCTTGGGGAGCTGTTTTTT,CASSWLGELFF
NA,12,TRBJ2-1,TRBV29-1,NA,TGCAGCGTTGAAGGGGACCCCAATGAGCAGTTCTTC,CSVEGDPNEQFF
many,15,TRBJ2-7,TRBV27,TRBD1,TGTGCCAGCAGTTTAACCGGGACAGGGGTCCACGAGCAGTACTTC,CASSLTGTGVHEQYF
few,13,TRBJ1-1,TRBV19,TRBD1,TGTGCCAGTAGTATGGGACAGGGGATATCAGCTTTCTTT,CASSMGQGISAFF
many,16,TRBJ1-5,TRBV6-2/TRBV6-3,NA,TGTGCCAGCACTCCGGGGGGGTTTGTTGGCAATCAGCCCCAGCATTTT,CASTPGGFVGNQPQHF
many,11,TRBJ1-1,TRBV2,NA,TGTGCCAGCAGTGAGGGGGGGGAAGCTTTCTTT,CASSEGGEAFF
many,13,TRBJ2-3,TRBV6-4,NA,TGTGCCAGCAGTGAATCACCTGCGGATACGCAGTATTTT,CASSESPADTQYF
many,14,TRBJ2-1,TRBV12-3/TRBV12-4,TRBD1,TGTGCCAGCAGTTTAGGGACAGGGAATGATGAGCAGTTCTTC,CASSLGTGNDEQFF
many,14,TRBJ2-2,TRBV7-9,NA,TGTGCCAGCAGCGGGACGACAGACACCGGGGAGCTGTTTTTT,CASSGTTDTGELFF
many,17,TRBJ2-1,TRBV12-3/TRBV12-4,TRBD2,TGTGCCAGCAGTCCGATAGCGGGAGTTGGGTTAGCGGGTGAGCAGTTCTTC,CASSPIAGVGLAGEQFF
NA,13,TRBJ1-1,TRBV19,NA,TGTGCCAGTAGTCCGGGACATTACACTGAAGCTTTCTTT,CASSPGHYTEAFF
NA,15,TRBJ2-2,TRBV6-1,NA,TGTGCCAGCAGTGAAGAGAGGTCAGACGGTCGGGAGCTGTTTTTT,CASSEERSDGRELFF
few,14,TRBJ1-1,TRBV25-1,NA,TGTGCCAGCAGTGAATCGGAAAGCTACACTGAAGCTTTCTTT,CASSESESYTEAFF
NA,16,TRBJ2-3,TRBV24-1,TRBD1,TGTGCCACCAGTGATAAAGGACAGGGATTCACAGATACGCAGTATTTT,CATSDKGQGFTDTQYF
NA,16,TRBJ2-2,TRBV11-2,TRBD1,TGTGCCAGTAGGCGACAGGGGACTCCGAACACCGGGGAGCTGTTTTTT,CASRRQGTPNTGELFF
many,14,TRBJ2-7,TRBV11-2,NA,TGTGCCAGCAGTCCCTCACTTAGTACCTACGAGCAGTACTTC,CASSPSLSTYEQYF
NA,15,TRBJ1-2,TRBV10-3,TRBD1,TGTGCCATCAGTGAGTCTGGACAGGGATTATATGGCTACACCTTC,CAISESGQGLYGYTF
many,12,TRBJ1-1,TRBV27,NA,TGTGCCAGCAGGACAGCGAACACTGAAGCTTTCTTT,CASRTANTEAFF
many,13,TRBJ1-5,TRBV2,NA,TGTGCCAGCAGGAGGGACGGCGGTCAGCCCCAGCATTTT,CASRRDGGQPQHF
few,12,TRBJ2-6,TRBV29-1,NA,TGCAGCACTCTTTCTGGGGCCAACGTCCTGACTTTC,CSTLSGANVLTF
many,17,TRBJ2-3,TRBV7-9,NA,TGTGCCAGCAGCTGGGCCCTCGGGCGGAAGTCTCAAGATACGCAGTATTTT,CASSWALGRKSQDTQYF
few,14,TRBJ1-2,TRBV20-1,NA,TGCAGTGCTAGAGATTTGGTTGCAGGGTATGGCTACACCTTC,CSARDLVAGYGYTF